This T cell receptor (beta chain) was identified during a study of glioma-infiltrating T cells. The wider study: Samples included WHO grade II oligodendrogliomas or astrocytomas and initial-diagnosis grade IV glioblastomas.

Amplification of TCR alpha and beta CDR3 regions from RNA used iRepertoire nested multiplex PCR. Via MiXCR, TCRdb re-called the multiplex PCR reads, giving one row per CDR3 protein. Of a few hundred thousand distinct CDR3 sequences in the sample, around 38% were seen once. This clonotype was counted between two and nine times. The CDR3 contains 15 residues. V lost 0 bases, J lost 11 bases, and 19 bases lay in between. Germline CDR1 MGHRA, CDR2 YSYEKL. The sample taken for sequencing was glioma tissue, nonneoplastic brain tissue, or PBMCs (not recorded which). The gene calls are TRBV4-1 and TRBJ1-1; weak D call: TRBD1 (6 bases). This TCR was recovered from a human donor with low-grade glioma or glioblastoma, undergoing nonglioma brain surgery, or in good health (not recorded which). The CDR3 DNA is TGCGCCAGCAGCCAAGACACGGGGGCCCCAGACTTGGCTTTCTTT. This encodes CASSQDTGAPDLAFF.